What follows are 8 T cell receptor beta chains derived from one specimen sequenced in a study of shared clonotypes between healthy human individuals (dated by TCRdb to 2020 to 2022). CD8 naive samples consisted of CD45RO-negative cells that were positively selected for CCR7, yielding a CD45RA+CCR7+ population without TemRA cells. The library was made by the immunoSEQ multiplex PCR assay. In TCRdb, the immuneACCESS table is reduced to in-frame sequences with V and J assigned. These tables do not hold every clone; where another copy was compared, an unresolved V gene accounts for under half, and the others remain unexplained. The table for this sample lists about 700,000 clones; 92% of them were counted only once. 24% of the sample belongs to the ten largest clones. Source material: naive CD8+ T cells sorted from blood. Reading the label with the study, this specimen's cell subset or site is: CD45RA+CCR7+. These TCRs come from a man aged 25-45 years in good health.

The chain employs TRBV11-2 and TRBJ2-7; D is possibly TRBD2 (6 bases). V lost 4 bases to trimming and J lost 5 bases, with 18 bases between them. The V gene's germline CDR1 is SGHAT and CDR2 FQNNGV. The CDR3 runs to 15 residues. The CDR3 region is CASSSDGDSGHEQYF. For the CDR3, the DNA is TGTGCCAGCAGCTCAGACGGGGACTCTGGCCACGAGCAGTACTTC. Based on the CDR3 plus reference TRBV11-2 and TRBJ2-7, the full variable domain is EAGVAQSPRYKIIEKRQSVAFWCNPISGHATLYWYQQILGQGPKLLIQFQNNGVVDDSQLPKDRFSAERLKGVDSTLKIQPAKLEDSAVYLCASSSDGDSGHEQYFGPGTRLTVT.

The chain combines TRBV18 with TRBJ2-7; tentative D call: TRBD1 (6 bases). Germline V gene data show CDR1 as KGHSH and CDR2 as LQKENI. Trimming stripped 0 bases from V and 9 bases from J, with 21 bases between. This CDR3 has 16 residues. DNA of the CDR3: TGTGCCAGCTCACCACCGGGGTCACAGGGTGCCAGTTGGCAGTACTTC. Translation: CASSPPGSQGASWQYF.

The V call is TRBV7-8, the J call TRBJ2-1; 8 positions match TRBD1. The length of the CDR3 is 16 residues. The junction had 8 bases not matched to a gene; V was cut back by 2 bases and J by 5 bases. Per the germline V gene, CDR1 is SGHVS and CDR2 is FQNEAQ. CDR3 coding DNA: TGTGCCAGCAGCTTATTTGACAGGGGCCTAAACAATGAGCAGTTCTTC. Its protein product is CASSLFDRGLNNEQFF.

The genes are TRBV6-1 and TRBJ1-1; possibly TRBD1 for D (5 bases). CDR1 MNHNS and CDR2 SASEGT come from the germline V gene. This CDR3 is 16 amino acids long. The V end lost 2 bases, the J end lost 3 bases, and 16 bases lay between the germline ends. This CDR3 reads CASSEFGGEVDTEAFF. CDR3 DNA sequence: TGTGCCAGCAGTGAATTTGGGGGAGAAGTTGACACTGAAGCTTTCTTT.

The chain recombines TRBV5-1 with TRBJ2-1; a weak D match, TRBD2 (5 bases). Trimming took 4 bases from V and 10 from J, leaving 18 bases between them. CDR3 length: 14 residues. CDR1 is SGHRS, CDR2 YFSETQ, per germline. The DNA for the CDR3 is TGCGCCAGCAGCCCCGAGATACTAGTCGCCGAGCAGTTCTTC. Its protein is CASSPEILVAEQFF. The full variable domain, its missing parts supplied by reference TRBV5-1 and TRBJ2-1, is KAGVTQTPRYLIKTRGQQVTLSCSPISGHRSVSWYQQTPGQGLQFLFEYFSETQRNKGNFPGRFSGRQFSNSRSEMNVSTLELGDSALYLCASSPEILVAEQFFGPGTRLTVL.

The chain carries TRBV30 and TRBJ2-2; TRBD2 matches 12 bases. The CDR3 totals 17 residues. Trimming removed 4 bases from V and 4 bases from J; junction bases left unmatched: 10. Germline-derived CDR1 and CDR2 are GTSNPN and SVGIG (reference sequence). The CDR3 DNA is TGTGCCTGGAACATTCTAGCGGGAGGGCCAAGCACCGGGGAGCTGTTTTTT. Its protein is CAWNILAGGPSTGELFF. Supplemented by reference TRBV30 and TRBJ2-2, the full variable domain reads SQTIHQWPATLVQPVGSPLSLECTVEGTSNPNLYWYRQAAGRGLQLLFYSVGIGQISSEVPQNLSASRPQDRQFILSSKKLLLSDSGFYLCAWNILAGGPSTGELFFGEGSRLTVL.

This chain connects TRBV6-5 to TRBJ1-2; 7 bases map to TRBD1. Germline CDR1 is MNHEY and CDR2 is SVGAGI. Unmatched junction bases numbered 13, after V lost 7 bases and J lost 5 bases. This CDR3 has 15 residues. CDR3 in DNA: TGTGCCAGCAAGGAGGGTGACAGGGCCCGTTATGGCTACACCTTC. The encoded protein is CASKEGDRARYGYTF.

This clone was detected a few times. This rearrangement joins TRBV27 to TRBJ2-2; the match to TRBD1 covers 9 bases. CDR3 size: 14 residues. From germline, CDR1 is MNHEY and CDR2 SMNVEV (reference sequence). J lost 7 bases, V lost 4 bases, and 4 bases had no gene match. CDR3 amino acids: CASSYGTGFGELFF. The CDR3 bases are TGTGCCAGCAGTTACGGGACAGGGTTCGGGGAGCTGTTTTTT.